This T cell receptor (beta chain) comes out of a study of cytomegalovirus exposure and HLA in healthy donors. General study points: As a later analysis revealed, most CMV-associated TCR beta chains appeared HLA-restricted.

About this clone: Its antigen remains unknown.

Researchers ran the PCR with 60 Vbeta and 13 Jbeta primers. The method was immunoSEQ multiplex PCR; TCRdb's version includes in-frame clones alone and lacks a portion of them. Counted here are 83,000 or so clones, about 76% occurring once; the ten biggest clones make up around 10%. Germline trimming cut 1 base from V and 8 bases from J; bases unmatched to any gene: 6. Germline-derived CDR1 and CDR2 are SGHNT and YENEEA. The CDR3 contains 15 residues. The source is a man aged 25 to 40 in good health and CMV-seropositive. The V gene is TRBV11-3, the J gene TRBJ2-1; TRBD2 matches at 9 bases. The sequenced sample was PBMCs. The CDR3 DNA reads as TGTGCCAGCAGCTTAGGCGGGGGGGCCCTGGATGAGCAGTTCTTC. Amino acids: CASSLGGGALDEQFF.